This TCR beta chain was sequenced for a study of T cell responses to AZD1222 COVID-19 vaccine. J was trimmed by 7 bases and V by 1 base; bases with no gene match: 5. This CDR3 contains 14 residues. Germline lookup yields CDR1 SGHTA and CDR2 FQGNSA. Method: immunoSEQ multiplex PCR; TCRdb's copy keeps in-frame clones and lacks some. The data contain 100,000 to 150,000 clones, 75% to 90% of them singletons. The sample in question was peripheral blood, obtained on day 0 of MenACWY control vaccination. The J gene is TRBJ2-7, the V gene TRBV7-2, with 9 bases identical to TRBD1. This TCR derives from an adult in good health. Here the CDR3 reads CASSLVDRGGEQYF. The CDR3 DNA is TGTGCCAGCAGCTTAGTGGACAGGGGTGGGGAGCAGTACTTC.